These 5 T cell receptor beta chains originate from one sample sequenced in a study of early T cells in non-severe SARS-CoV-2 infection. TCRdb called the 5' RACE reads again in MiXCR, with one record for every CDR3 protein. Among some 40,000 distinct CDR3 sequences, 5% to 6% were seen once, and the ten largest hold about 5.5%. Material: whole blood, obtained at baseline. The source of these receptors is an adult who was a healthcare worker with PCR-confirmed SARS-CoV-2 infection or an uninfected control (not recorded which).

This clonotype was detected many times. This chain links TRBV18 with TRBJ1-1, with D possibly being TRBD1 (5 bases). V was shortened by 3 bases and J by 1 base, with 9 bases between the two germline ends. Germline V lookup: CDR1 KGHSH, CDR2 LQKENI. This CDR3 is built from 14 residues. The CDR3 DNA is TGTGCCAGCTCACCCCAGACAGAGAACACTGAAGCTTTCTTT. This sequence encodes CASSPQTENTEAFF.

The sample holds many counts of this clonotype. The V and J genes are TRBV15 and TRBJ1-1; tentatively, D is TRBD1 (6 bases). CDR1 is LNHNV and CDR2 is YYDKDF in the germline V gene (reference sequence). The CDR3 contains 14 residues. V was cut by 4 bases and J by 0 bases, with 9 bases left in between. The CDR3 DNA reads as TGTGCCACCAGCAAACGACAGGTGAACACTGAAGCTTTCTTT. This sequence encodes CATSKRQVNTEAFF. Looking up the rest from reference TRBV15 and TRBJ1-1 gives the full variable domain: DAMVIQNPRYQVTQFGKPVTLSCSQTLNHNVMYWYQQKSSQAPKLLFHYYDKDFNNEADTPDNFQSRRPNTSFCFLDIRSPGLGDTAMYLCATSKRQVNTEAFFGQGTRLTVV.

This clonotype was observed many times. This chain uses TRBV19 with TRBJ2-1; 8 nucleotides agree with TRBD2. CDR3 size: 15 residues. The germline gives CDR1 LNHDA, CDR2 SQIVND (reference sequence). Unmatched junction bases numbered 5, after V lost 3 bases and J lost 4 bases. The CDR3 DNA reads as TGTGCCAGTAGTATTCAGACTAGCGCTTACAATGAGCAGTTCTTC. It translates to CASSIQTSAYNEQFF. The variable domain in full, with the rest retrieved from reference TRBV19 and TRBJ2-1, is DGGITQSPKYLFRKEGQNVTLSCEQNLNHDAMYWYRQDPGQGLRLIYYSQIVNDFQKGDIAEGYSVSREKKESFPLTVTSAQKNPTAFYLCASSIQTSAYNEQFFGPGTRLTVL.

This clonotype has more than one count but fewer than ten. The DNA for the CDR3 is TGTGCCAGCAGCTTAGATACCAACACTGAAGCTTTCTTT. Protein: CASSLDTNTEAFF. This rearrangement joins TRBV7-2 to TRBJ1-1; no reliable D call. Germline assignment: CDR1 SGHTA and CDR2 FQGNSA. The V end lost 1 base, the J end lost 2 bases, and 5 bases lay between the germline ends. The length of the CDR3 is 13 residues.

This clonotype was picked up many times. CDR3 in DNA: TGTGCCACCACCATTAACAGGGGCCACGAGCAGTACGTC. This gives the protein CATTINRGHEQYV. V usage is TRBV24-1 and J usage is TRBJ2-7; 7 bases line up with TRBD1. The CDR3 contains 13 residues. Germline CDR1 KGHDR, CDR2 SFDVKD. J gave up 5 bases and V 8 bases, and 8 bases lay outside the gene matches.